This is a list of T cell receptor beta chains from one sample in a study of blood T cell repertoires in COVID-19. TCRdb keeps only in-frame clones here, not all; method: immunoSEQ multiplex PCR. Among roughly 200,000 clones listed, about 88% were seen once. Sequenced input: peripheral blood. The receptors stem from a woman aged 40 to 50 who had recovered from COVID-19. The conserved cysteine and the conserved F or W are not part of the CDR3 here. Expanded clones get a size class; other rows say once, few or many, or leave the size out.

ASSWGQGPGNTIY	TRBV5-1	few	13
AWRRNLNSPLH	TRBV30	few	11
ASSLVLAGTGELF	TRBV7-6	-	13
ASKRTSGEDTYEQY	TRBV3-1/TRBV3-2	-	14
ASSEHMNTEAF	TRBV6-1	-	11
ASSSQWGSSGRAPDEQF	TRBV28	-	17
ASRFGSRGLSGGGNTEAF	TRBV2	-	18
ASGLGLAVQETQY	TRBV12-5	-	13
ASREGTSNTGELF	TRBV5-1	-	13
ASSFWRSGYT	TRBV28	-	10
ASRIDRENTEAF	TRBV27	-	12
AWRSGTGVEKLF	TRBV30	-	12
AWSERLALGYEQF	TRBV30	-	13
ASSNEGDVGTQYEQY	TRBV19	-	15
ASSRFGDTRPYNEQF	TRBV28	-	15
ASSPDRGRGYGYT	TRBV2	-	13
ASTLTSEVHNEQF	TRBV2	-	13
ASIGQGYGYT	TRBV19	-	10
ASSLVGGGNTEAF	TRBV5-1	-	13